Below, one T cell receptor beta chain is given with its context. Its antigen remains unidentified. V was cut by 0 bases and J by 2 bases, with 10 bases left in between. The CDR3 totals 15 residues. Germline loops: CDR1 SGDLS, CDR2 YYNGEE. The data are from a study of cytomegalovirus exposure and HLA in healthy donors. The primer mix had 60 Vbeta and 13 Jbeta primers. The data were produced by immunoSEQ multiplex PCR, yet TCRdb's version contains in-frame clones alone and is incomplete. The sample lists about 100,000 clones, around four fifths seen once, with around 7.5% in the top ten. Study-wide findings and caveats: V- and J-gene trimming in TCR beta was tied to a missense DCLRE1C variant by an analysis performed later.

This receptor was identified in a man aged 50 to 60 in good health and CMV-seropositive. The chain carries TRBV9 and TRBJ2-3, with D maybe TRBD2 (6 bases). The sample taken for sequencing was PBMCs. The CDR3 is CASSVAGASTDTQYF. CDR3 DNA: TGTGCCAGCAGCGTAGCGGGAGCTTCCACAGATACGCAGTATTTT.